Listed below are T cell receptor beta chains from one sample, sequenced in a study of blood T cell repertoires in COVID-19. The assay was immunoSEQ multiplex PCR, and TCRdb's table has in-frame clones only and misses some. The sample yields roughly 73,000 clones, about nine tenths seen once. The material sequenced was peripheral blood. These receptors originate from a woman over 75 with active or convalescent COVID-19. CDR3s include the opening cysteine and the closing phenylalanine or tryptophan. The D gene is left open where the match is weak. Rows give clone size only sometimes, using once, few, many, or a class for an expanded clone.

V	size	J	D	DNA	CDR3
TRBV5-6	once	TRBJ2-2	TRBD1	TGTGCCAGCGCAGGGGGCGTTTTCACCGGGGAGCTGTTTTTT	CASAGGVFTGELFF
TRBV19	-	TRBJ2-7	TRBD1	TGTGCCAGTAGTACGGGACAGTTCCACGAGCAGTACTTC	CASSTGQFHEQYF
TRBV19	-	TRBJ2-1	-	TGTGCCAGTAGTCTACACGGGAATGAGCAGTTCTTC	CASSLHGNEQFF
TRBV5-5	-	TRBJ2-7	TRBD1	TGTGCCAGCAGCACCACAGGGGGCACCAACTACGAGCAGTACTTC	CASSTTGGTNYEQYF
TRBV7-2	few	TRBJ1-6	TRBD1	TGTGCCAGCAGCCCGACAGGGGGTAATTCACCCCTCCACTTT	CASSPTGGNSPLHF
TRBV14	-	TRBJ2-5	-	TGTGCCAGCAGCCAAGACCAGACAGGGAGGGAGACCCAGTACTTC	CASSQDQTGRETQYF
TRBV28	few	TRBJ2-5	-	TGTGCCAGCAGTTCCGGGGGTGAGGGAAAAGAGACCCAGTACTTC	CASSSGGEGKETQYF
TRBV6-5	once	TRBJ2-4	-	TGTGCCAGCAAGCTGGACATAGCCAAAAACATTCAGTACTTC	CASKLDIAKNIQYF
TRBV9	-	TRBJ2-4	TRBD2	TGTGCCAGCAGCGTAGATGGAATGGCTGGGAGGGACGTCTACTTC	CASSVDGMAGRDVYF
TRBV10-3	-	TRBJ1-2	-	TGTGCCACCGGGCGGGGGTCCAACTATGGCTACACCTTC	CATGRGSNYGYTF
TRBV6-6	once	TRBJ2-3	-	TGTGCCAGCAGCGACACAAGCAAGGGGACAGATACGCAGTATTTT	CASSDTSKGTDTQYF
TRBV13	-	TRBJ2-7	-	TGTGCCAGCAGCTTAGAACGGTACGAGCAGTACTTC	CASSLERYEQYF
TRBV5-1	-	TRBJ2-7	TRBD1	TGCGCCAGCAGCTCGGGACAGCTCTACGAGCAGTACTTC	CASSSGQLYEQYF
TRBV11-2	-	TRBJ1-6	-	TGTGCCAGCAGCTACGCCCAGGGACCCCTCCACTTT	CASSYAQGPLHF
TRBV7-9	-	TRBJ2-2	-	TGTGCCAGCAGCGGGGACAATCGCGGGGAGCTGTTTTTT	CASSGDNRGELFF
TRBV3-1/TRBV3-2	-	TRBJ1-5	-	TGTGCCAGCAGCCAAGATCGGCGGCAGCCCCAGCATTTT	CASSQDRRQPQHF
TRBV5-1	-	TRBJ1-3	-	TGCGCCAGCAGCCTTACAGGCAACTCTGGAAACACCATATATTTT	CASSLTGNSGNTIYF
TRBV6-5	-	TRBJ2-2	-	TGTGCCAGCAGTTCCCCGGGGGGCCACGGGGAGCTGTTTTTT	CASSSPGGHGELFF
TRBV6-1	-	TRBJ1-2	TRBD1	TGTGCCAGCAGTGACCCCGGGACAGAAAACTATGGCTACACCTTC	CASSDPGTENYGYTF
TRBV12-1	once	TRBJ2-2	-	TGTGCCAGCAGCTTTGCCTCTAGCGGGGGGGCCCAAAACACCGGGGAGCTGTTTTTT	CASSFASSGGAQNTGELFF
TRBV10-3	-	TRBJ1-1	-	TGTGCCATCAGTGAGTCGATGAGAAGCACTGAAGCTTTCTTT	CAISESMRSTEAFF
TRBV18	-	TRBJ2-7	TRBD2	TGTGCCAGCTCACCGGGACTAGCGGGGGTATACGAGCAGTACTTC	CASSPGLAGVYEQYF
TRBV20-1	-	TRBJ2-2	-	TGCAGTGCCAGTGGGGGCGGAACCGGGGAGCTGTTTTTT	CSASGGGTGELFF
TRBV7-9	once	TRBJ1-1	-	TGTGCCAGCAGCTTAGAGTCAGGGGACACTGAAGCTTTCTTT	CASSLESGDTEAFF
TRBV2	-	TRBJ2-2	-	TGTGCCAGTAAGGACAGTTTAGTTGGGGAGCTGTTTTTT	CASKDSLVGELFF
TRBV6-5	-	TRBJ1-3	-	TGTGCCAGCAGAAATTCAGGGGCATCTGGAAACACCATATATTTT	CASRNSGASGNTIYF
TRBV27	-	TRBJ2-7	-	TGTGCCAGCAGGCCAGGGCAGTTCAACTTCGAGCAGTACTTC	CASRPGQFNFEQYF
TRBV5-5	-	TRBJ1-6	-	TGTGCCAGCAGCCTACTAGGGGGTGAGTCTAATTCACCCCTCCACTTT	CASSLLGGESNSPLHF
TRBV11-2	-	TRBJ2-2	TRBD2	TGTGCCAGCATCGGCGTCGCTAGCGGGGGAAAAGCGAACACCGGGGAGCTGTTTTTT	CASIGVASGGKANTGELFF
TRBV10-3	-	TRBJ1-6	TRBD1	TGTGCCATCAGTGAGGGACAGGGGCTCAATTCACCCCTCCACTTT	CAISEGQGLNSPLHF
TRBV11-1	-	TRBJ1-2	TRBD1	TGTGCCAGCACCGTTAACCCGGGGACAGGGGTGAGCTACACCTTC	CASTVNPGTGVSYTF
TRBV5-5	-	TRBJ1-6	TRBD1	TGTGCCAGCACCCCGAGGACAGGGGGAGGTTCACCCCTCCACTTT	CASTPRTGGGSPLHF
TRBV9	-	TRBJ1-6	-	TGTGCCAGCAGCGGCGGGGGCAGTAATTCACCCCTCCACTTT	CASSGGGSNSPLHF
TRBV12-3/TRBV12-4	-	TRBJ1-1	-	TGTGCCAGCATCCGCGGGGGCCGCTCTGAAGCTTTCTTT	CASIRGGRSEAFF
TRBV7-2	-	TRBJ1-5	-	TGTGCCAGCAGCTTAGGTTCCCAGATCAATCAGCCCCAGCATTTT	CASSLGSQINQPQHF
TRBV7-8	once	TRBJ1-1	-	TGTGCCAGCAGCTTAAGGGGTACTGAAGCTTTCTTT	CASSLRGTEAFF